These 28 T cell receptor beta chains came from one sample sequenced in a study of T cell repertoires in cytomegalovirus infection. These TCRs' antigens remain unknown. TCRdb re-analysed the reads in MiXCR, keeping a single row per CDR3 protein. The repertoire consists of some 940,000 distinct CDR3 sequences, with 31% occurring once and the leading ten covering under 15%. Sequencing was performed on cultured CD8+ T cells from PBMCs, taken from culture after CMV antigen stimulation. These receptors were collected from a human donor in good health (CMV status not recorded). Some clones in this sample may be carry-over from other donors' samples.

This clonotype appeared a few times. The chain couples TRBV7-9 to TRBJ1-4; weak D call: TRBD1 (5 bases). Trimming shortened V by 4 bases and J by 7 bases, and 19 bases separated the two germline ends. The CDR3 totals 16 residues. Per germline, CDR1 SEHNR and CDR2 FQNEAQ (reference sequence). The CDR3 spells CASSSPRRGGSEKLFF. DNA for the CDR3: TGTGCCAGCAGCTCCCCCCGGCGGGGGGGGAGTGAAAAACTGTTTTTT. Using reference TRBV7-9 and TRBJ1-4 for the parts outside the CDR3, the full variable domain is DTGVSQNPRHKITKRGQNVTFRCDPISEHNRLYWYRQTLGQGPEFLTYFQNEAQLEKSRLLSDRFSAERPKGSFSTLEIQRTEQGDSAMYLCASSSPRRGGSEKLFFGSGTQLSVL.

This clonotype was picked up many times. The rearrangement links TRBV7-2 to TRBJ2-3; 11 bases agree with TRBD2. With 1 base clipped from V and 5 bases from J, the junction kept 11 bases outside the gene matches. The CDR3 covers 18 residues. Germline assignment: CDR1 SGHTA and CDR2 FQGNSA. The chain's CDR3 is CASSLGVAGGPQEDTQYF. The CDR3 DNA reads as TGTGCCAGCAGCTTAGGGGTAGCGGGGGGGCCCCAGGAAGATACGCAGTATTTT.

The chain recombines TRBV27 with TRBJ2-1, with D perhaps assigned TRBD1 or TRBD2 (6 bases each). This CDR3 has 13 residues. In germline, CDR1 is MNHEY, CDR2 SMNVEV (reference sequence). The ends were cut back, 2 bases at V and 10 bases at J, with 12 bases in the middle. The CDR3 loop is CASSLQEGGEQFF. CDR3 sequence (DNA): TGTGCCAGCAGTTTACAGGAAGGGGGGGAGCAGTTCTTC.

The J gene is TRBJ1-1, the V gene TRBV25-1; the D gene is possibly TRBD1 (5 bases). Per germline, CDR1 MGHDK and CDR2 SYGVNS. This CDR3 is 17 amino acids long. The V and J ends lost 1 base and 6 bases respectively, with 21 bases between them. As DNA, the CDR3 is TGTGCCAGCAGTGAATTTTTGACAGCTGGGCCCGTAGCTGAAGCTTTCTTT. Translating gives CASSEFLTAGPVAEAFF.

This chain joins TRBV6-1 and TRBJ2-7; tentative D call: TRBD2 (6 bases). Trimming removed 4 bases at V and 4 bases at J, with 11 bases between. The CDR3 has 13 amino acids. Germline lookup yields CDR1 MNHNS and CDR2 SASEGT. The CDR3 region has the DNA TGTGCCAGCAGTGGAGGAGGGCGGTACGAGCAGTACGTC. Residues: CASSGGGRYEQYV.

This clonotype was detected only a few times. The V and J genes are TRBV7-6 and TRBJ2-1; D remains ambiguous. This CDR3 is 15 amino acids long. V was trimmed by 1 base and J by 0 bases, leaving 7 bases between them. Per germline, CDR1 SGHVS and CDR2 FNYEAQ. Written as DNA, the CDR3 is TGTGCCAGCAGCTTAGTCGTGGACTCCTACAATGAGCAGTTCTTC. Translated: CASSLVVDSYNEQFF.

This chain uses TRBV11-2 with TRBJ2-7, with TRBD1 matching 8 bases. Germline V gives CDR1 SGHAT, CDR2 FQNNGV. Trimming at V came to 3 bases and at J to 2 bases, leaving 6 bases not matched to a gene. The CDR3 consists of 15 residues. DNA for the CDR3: TGTGCCAGCAGCTTTCGACAGGGGACACCCTACGAGCAGTACTTC. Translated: CASSFRQGTPYEQYF.

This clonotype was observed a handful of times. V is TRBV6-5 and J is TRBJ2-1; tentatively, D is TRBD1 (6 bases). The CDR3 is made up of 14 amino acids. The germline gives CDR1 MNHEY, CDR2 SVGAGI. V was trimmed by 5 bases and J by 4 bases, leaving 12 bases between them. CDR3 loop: CASSHLDSYNEQFF. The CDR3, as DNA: TGTGCCAGCAGTCACCTGGACAGTTACAATGAGCAGTTCTTC.

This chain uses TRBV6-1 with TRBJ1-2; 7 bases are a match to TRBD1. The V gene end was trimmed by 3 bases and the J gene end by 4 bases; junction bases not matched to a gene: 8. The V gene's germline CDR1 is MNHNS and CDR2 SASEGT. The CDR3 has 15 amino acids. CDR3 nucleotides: TGTGCCAGCAGTGACCACCGGGACAGTCTCTATGGCTACACCTTC. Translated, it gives CASSDHRDSLYGYTF.

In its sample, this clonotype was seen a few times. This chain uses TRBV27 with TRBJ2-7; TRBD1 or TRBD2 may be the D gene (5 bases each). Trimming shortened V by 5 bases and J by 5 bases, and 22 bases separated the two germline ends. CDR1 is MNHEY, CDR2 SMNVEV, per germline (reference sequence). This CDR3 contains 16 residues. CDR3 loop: CASSPFRAGRAHEQYF. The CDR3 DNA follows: TGTGCCAGCAGTCCCTTTCGGGCGGGCAGGGCCCACGAGCAGTACTTC.

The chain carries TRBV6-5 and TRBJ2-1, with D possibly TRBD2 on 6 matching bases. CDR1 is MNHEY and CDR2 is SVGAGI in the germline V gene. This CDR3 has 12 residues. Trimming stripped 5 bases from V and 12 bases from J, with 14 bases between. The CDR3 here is CASSAPGAGQFF. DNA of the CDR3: TGTGCCAGCAGTGCCCCGGGAGCGGGGCAGTTCTTC.

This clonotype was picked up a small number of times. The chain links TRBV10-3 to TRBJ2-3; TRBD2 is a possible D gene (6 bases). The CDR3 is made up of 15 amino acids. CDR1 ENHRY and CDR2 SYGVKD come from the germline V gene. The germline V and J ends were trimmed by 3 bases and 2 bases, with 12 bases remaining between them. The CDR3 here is CAISEGAGNTDTQYF. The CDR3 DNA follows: TGTGCCATCAGTGAAGGGGCGGGGAACACAGATACGCAGTATTTT.

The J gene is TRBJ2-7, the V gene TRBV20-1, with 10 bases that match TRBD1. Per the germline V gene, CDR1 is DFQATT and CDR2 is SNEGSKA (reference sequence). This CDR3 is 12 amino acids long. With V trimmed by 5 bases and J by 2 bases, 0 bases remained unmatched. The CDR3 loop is CSAGTGAYEQYV. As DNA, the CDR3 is TGCAGTGCTGGGACAGGGGCCTACGAGCAGTACGTC.

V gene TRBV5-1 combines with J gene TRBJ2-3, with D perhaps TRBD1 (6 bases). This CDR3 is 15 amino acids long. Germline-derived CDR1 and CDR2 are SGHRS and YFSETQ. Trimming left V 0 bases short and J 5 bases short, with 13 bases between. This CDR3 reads CASSLAMGAGDTQYF. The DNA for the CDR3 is TGCGCCAGCAGCTTGGCCATGGGGGCCGGAGATACGCAGTATTTT.

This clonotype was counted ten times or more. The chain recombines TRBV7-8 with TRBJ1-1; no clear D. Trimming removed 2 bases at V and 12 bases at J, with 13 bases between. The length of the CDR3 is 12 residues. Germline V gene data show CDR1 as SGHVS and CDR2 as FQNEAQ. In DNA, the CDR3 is TGTGCCAGCAGCTTAAAGGCCAGCCTCCCTTTCTTT. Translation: CASSLKASLPFF.

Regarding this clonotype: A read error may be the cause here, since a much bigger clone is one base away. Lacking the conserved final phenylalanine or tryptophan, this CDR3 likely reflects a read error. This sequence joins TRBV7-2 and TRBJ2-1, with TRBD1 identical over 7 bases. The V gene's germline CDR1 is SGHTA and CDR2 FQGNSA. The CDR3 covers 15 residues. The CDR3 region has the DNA TGTGCCAGCATCTTAGGGGTGTCACAGGGGAATGAGCAGTTCTTA. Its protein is CASILGVSQGNEQFL.

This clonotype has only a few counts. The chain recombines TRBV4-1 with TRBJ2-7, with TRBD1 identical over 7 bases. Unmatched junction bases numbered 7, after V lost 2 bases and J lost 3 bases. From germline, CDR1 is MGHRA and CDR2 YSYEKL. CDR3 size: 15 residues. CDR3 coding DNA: TGCGCCAGCAGCCAAAACAGGGACAGCTACTACGAGCAGTACTTC. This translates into CASSQNRDSYYEQYF.

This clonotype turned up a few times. The CDR3 loop reads CASSSGWESDQPQHF. CDR3 in DNA: TGTGCCAGCTCCTCGGGGTGGGAGTCGGATCAGCCCCAGCATTTT. The chain couples TRBV6-2 or TRBV6-3 to TRBJ1-5; D uncertain. V gave up 8 bases and J gave up 5 bases, with 19 bases separating them. The CDR3 has 15 amino acids. Germline V gene lookup returns CDR1 MNHEY and CDR2 SVGEGT.

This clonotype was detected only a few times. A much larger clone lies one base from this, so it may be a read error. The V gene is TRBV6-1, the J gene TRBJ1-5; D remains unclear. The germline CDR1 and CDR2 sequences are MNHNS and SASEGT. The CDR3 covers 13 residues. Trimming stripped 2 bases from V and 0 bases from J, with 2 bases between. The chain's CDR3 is CASSEYSNQPQHF. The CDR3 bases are TGTGCCAGCAGTGAATATAGCAATCAGCCCCAGCATTTT.

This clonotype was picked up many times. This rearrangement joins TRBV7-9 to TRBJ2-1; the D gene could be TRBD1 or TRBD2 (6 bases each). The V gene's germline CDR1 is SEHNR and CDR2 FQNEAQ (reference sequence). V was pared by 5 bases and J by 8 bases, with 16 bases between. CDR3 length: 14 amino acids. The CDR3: CASSTHVGGDEQFF. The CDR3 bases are TGTGCCAGCAGCACTCACGTCGGGGGCGATGAGCAGTTCTTC. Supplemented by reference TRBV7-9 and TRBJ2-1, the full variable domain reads DTGVSQNPRHKITKRGQNVTFRCDPISEHNRLYWYRQTLGQGPEFLTYFQNEAQLEKSRLLSDRFSAERPKGSFSTLEIQRTEQGDSAMYLCASSTHVGGDEQFFGPGTRLTVL.

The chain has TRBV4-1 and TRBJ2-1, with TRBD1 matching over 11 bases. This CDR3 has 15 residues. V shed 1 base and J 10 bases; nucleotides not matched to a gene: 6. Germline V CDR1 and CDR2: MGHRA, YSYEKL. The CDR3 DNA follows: TGCGCCAGCAGCCAAGTCGGACAGGGGGCGTGGGAGCAGTTCTTC. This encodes CASSQVGQGAWEQFF.

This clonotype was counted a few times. The CDR3 DNA is TGTGCCAGCAGCTTAGCGCGGTGGGGTGAGGCAACAGATACGCAGTATTTT. This sequence encodes CASSLARWGEATDTQYF. This chain connects TRBV7-9 to TRBJ2-3; D not resolved. The CDR3 sequence is 17 residues long. Germline values: CDR1 SEHNR, CDR2 FQNEAQ (reference sequence). The V end was cut by 0 bases, the J end by 3 bases, with 16 bases between.

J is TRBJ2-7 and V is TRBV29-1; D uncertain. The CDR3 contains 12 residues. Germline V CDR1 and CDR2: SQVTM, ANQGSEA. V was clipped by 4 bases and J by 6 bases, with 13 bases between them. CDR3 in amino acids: CSVVGSWGEQYV. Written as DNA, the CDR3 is TGCAGCGTTGTAGGCAGTTGGGGCGAGCAGTACGTC.

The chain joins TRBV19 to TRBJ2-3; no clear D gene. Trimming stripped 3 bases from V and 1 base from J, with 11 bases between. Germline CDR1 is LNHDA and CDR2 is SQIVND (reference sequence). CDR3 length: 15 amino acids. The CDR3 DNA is TGTGCCAGTAGTATCTCTCGAGTGGGCACAGATACGCAGTATTTT. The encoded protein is CASSISRVGTDTQYF.

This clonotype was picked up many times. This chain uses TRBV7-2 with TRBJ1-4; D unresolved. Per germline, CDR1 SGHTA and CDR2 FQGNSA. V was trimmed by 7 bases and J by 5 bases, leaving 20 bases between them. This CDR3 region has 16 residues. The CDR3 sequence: CASTPRADIFNEKLFF. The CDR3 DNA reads TGTGCCAGCACCCCGCGGGCGGATATCTTCAATGAAAAACTGTTTTTT. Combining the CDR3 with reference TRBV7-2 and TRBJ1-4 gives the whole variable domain GAGVSQSPSNKVTEKGKDVELRCDPISGHTALYWYRQSLGQGLEFLIYFQGNSAPDKSGLPSDRFSAERTGGSVSTLTIQRTQQEDSAVYLCASTPRADIFNEKLFFGSGTQLSVL.

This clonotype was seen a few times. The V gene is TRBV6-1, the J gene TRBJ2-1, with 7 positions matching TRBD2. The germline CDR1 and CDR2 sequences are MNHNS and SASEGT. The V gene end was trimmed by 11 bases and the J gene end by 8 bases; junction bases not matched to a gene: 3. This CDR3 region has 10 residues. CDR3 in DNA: TGTGCCGCGGGGGTATATGAGCAGTTCTTC. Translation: CAAGVYEQFF.

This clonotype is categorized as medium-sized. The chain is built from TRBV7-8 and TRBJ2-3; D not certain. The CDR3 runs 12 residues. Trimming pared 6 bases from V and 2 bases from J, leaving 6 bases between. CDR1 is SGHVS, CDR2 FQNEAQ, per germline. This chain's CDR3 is CASRDITDTQYF. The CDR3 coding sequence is TGTGCCAGCAGGGATATCACAGATACGCAGTATTTT.

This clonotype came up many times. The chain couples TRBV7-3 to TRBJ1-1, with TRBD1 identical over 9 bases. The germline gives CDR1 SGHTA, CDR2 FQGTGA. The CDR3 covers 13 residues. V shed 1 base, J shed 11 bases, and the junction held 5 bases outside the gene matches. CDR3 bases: TGTGCCAGCAGCTTAATGGGACAGGGAAAGGCTTTCTTT. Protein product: CASSLMGQGKAFF.